The clone carrying this T cell receptor (beta chain) was seen many times. As yet, its antigen is unknown. V lost 0 bases to trimming and J lost 6 bases, with 16 bases between them. Per the germline V gene, CDR1 is DFQATT and CDR2 is SNEGSKA (reference sequence). The CDR3 has 15 residues. TCRdb recomputed calls from the 5' RACE reads with MiXCR, one row per CDR3 protein. The data show 500,000 or so distinct CDR3 sequences, about 5.2% seen once. The entry originates in a study of CD8 T cells in ankylosing spondylitis. Study-level findings and limits: Blood of patients with ankylosing spondylitis appeared to be characterized by a TCR beta motif of roughly eight highly homologous variants. Peripheral blood samples showed relatively rare disease-linked clones, and these clones were CD8+.

The clonotype was recovered from a male donor with ankylosing spondylitis. This chain connects TRBV20-1 to TRBJ2-3, with TRBD2 as a possible D gene (7 bases). Sequencing was performed on blood, either unsorted or a sorted T cell fraction (not recorded which). Written as DNA, the CDR3 is TGCAGTGCTAGAGATTTGCGGGGGCCGGGGGATACGCAGTATTTT. Its protein product is CSARDLRGPGDTQYF.